This entry lists 9 T cell receptor beta chains sequenced from one sample in a study of spatial heterogeneity in lung cancer. Noted time point: sample taken at primary tumor resection. TCRdb re-analysed the 5' RACE reads in MiXCR, keeping a single row per CDR3 protein. The sample lists tens of thousands of distinct CDR3 sequences, approximately 12% occurring once. This sample comprised PBMCs, obtained at surgery. These receptors were taken from a male donor with early-stage non-small cell lung cancer.

Many counts were recorded for this clonotype. This chain uses TRBV28 with TRBJ2-7; D gene unclear. Between the trimmed V and J ends, which lost 2 bases and 4 bases, there was a span of 9 bases. The CDR3 consists of 13 residues. Per germline, CDR1 MDHEN and CDR2 SYDVKM. Here the CDR3 reads CASSLPGPYEQYF. The CDR3 nucleotides read TGTGCCAGCAGTTTACCGGGCCCGTACGAGCAGTACTTC.

This clonotype was found a few times. This chain uses TRBV6-2 or TRBV6-3 with TRBJ1-2; weak D call: TRBD1 (5 bases). Trimming stripped 8 bases from V and 4 bases from J, with 11 bases between. CDR1 and CDR2 from the germline V gene are MNHEY and SVGEGT. There are 12 residues in the CDR3. CDR3 bases: TGTGCCAGCGGGGCACAAATCTATGGCTACACCTTC. This translates into CASGAQIYGYTF.

This clonotype came up many times. The chain couples TRBV7-9 to TRBJ2-1, with D tentatively TRBD2 (6 bases). Germline V CDR1 and CDR2: SEHNR, FQNEAQ (reference sequence). Trimming left V 3 bases short and J 4 bases short, with 7 bases between. This CDR3 contains 13 residues. The CDR3 DNA sequence: TGTGCCAGCAGCTTCGGGACTTACAATGAGCAGTTCTTC. It translates to CASSFGTYNEQFF.

In this sample, this clonotype turned up a few times. This sequence joins TRBV10-3 and TRBJ2-2, with D perhaps TRBD1 (5 bases). The CDR3 runs to 16 residues. V gave up 0 bases and J gave up 6 bases, with 14 bases separating them. The germline gives CDR1 ENHRY, CDR2 SYGVKD. DNA for the CDR3: TGTGCCATCAGTGAGTCGGGGCAGGGCTTTGCCGGGGAGCTGTTTTTT. It yields the protein CAISESGQGFAGELFF.

This clonotype was counted a few times. This rearrangement joins TRBV20-1 to TRBJ2-5, with a tentative D call TRBD1 (6 bases). CDR1 is DFQATT and CDR2 is SNEGSKA in the germline V gene (reference sequence). This CDR3 contains 15 residues. Trimming shortened V by 5 bases and J by 2 bases, and 18 bases separated the two germline ends. As DNA, the CDR3 is TGCAGTGCTCCAGGGGCACTTCCCGATCAAGAGACCCAGTACTTC. This encodes CSAPGALPDQETQYF.

This clonotype was picked up a small number of times. The rearrangement joins TRBV4-3 to TRBJ2-7; TRBD2 matches 12 bases. This CDR3 is 17 amino acids long. Germline CDR1 LGHNA, CDR2 YSLEER. The junction had 7 bases not matched to a gene; V was cut back by 0 bases and J by 4 bases. CDR3 in DNA: TGCGCCAGCAGCCAAGACGTACTAGCGGGAGGCTTTTACGAGCAGTACTTC. It is translated as CASSQDVLAGGFYEQYF.

The chain uses TRBV20-1 and TRBJ1-2; no firm D call. V was trimmed by 3 bases and J by 3 bases, leaving 17 bases between them. The CDR3 sequence is 15 residues long. Germline assignment: CDR1 DFQATT and CDR2 SNEGSKA (reference sequence). The CDR3 DNA follows: TGCAGTGCTAGCGGCAGTAGTCTCGGAGACTATGGCTACACCTTC. It yields the protein CSASGSSLGDYGYTF.

The V call is TRBV3-1, the J call TRBJ2-7; no definite D call. This CDR3 region has 13 residues. V dropped 1 base and J dropped 7 bases, with 11 bases sitting between them. Looked up from germline, CDR1 is LGHDT and CDR2 is YNNKEL (reference sequence). The CDR3 DNA is TGTGCCAGCAGCCAAGTGCCTAGATCTGAGCAGTACTTC. This translates into CASSQVPRSEQYF.

In this sample, this clonotype turned up a few times. CDR3 DNA: TGCGCCAGCAGCGCGGACAGGGATGGCTACACCTTC. This codes for CASSADRDGYTF. This chain uses TRBV10-2 with TRBJ1-2, with 8 bases matching TRBD1. This CDR3 is 12 amino acids long. Losses at the gene ends were 6 bases for V and 6 bases for J; bases not matched to a gene: 3. Germline V CDR1 and CDR2: WSHSY, SAAADI.